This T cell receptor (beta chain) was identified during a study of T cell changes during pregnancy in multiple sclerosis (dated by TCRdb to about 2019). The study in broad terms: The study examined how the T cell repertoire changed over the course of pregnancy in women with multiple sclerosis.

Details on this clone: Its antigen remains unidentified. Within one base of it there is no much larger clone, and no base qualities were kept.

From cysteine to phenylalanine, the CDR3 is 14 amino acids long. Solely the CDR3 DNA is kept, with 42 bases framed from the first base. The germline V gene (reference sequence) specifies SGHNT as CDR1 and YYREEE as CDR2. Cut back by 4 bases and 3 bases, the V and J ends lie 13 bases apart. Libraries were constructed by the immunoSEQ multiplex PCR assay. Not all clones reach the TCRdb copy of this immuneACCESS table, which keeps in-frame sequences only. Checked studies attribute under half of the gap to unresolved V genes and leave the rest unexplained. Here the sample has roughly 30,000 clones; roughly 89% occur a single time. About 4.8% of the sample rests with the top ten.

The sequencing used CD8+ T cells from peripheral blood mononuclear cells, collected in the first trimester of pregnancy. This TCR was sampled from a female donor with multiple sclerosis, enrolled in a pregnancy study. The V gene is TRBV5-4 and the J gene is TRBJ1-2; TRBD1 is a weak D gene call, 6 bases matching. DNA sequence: TGTGCCAGCAGCGTGGACAGATCCCACTATGGCTACACCTTC. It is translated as CASSVDRSHYGYTF.